The 31 T cell receptor beta chains presented below share a single source sample, sequenced in a study of T cells after yellow fever vaccination. Using its own MiXCR run on the 5' RACE reads, TCRdb lists one record per CDR3 protein. The data show tens of thousands of distinct CDR3 sequences, roughly 3.2% seen once. The sample in question was PBMCs, either bulk or a sorted T-cell subset (CD4+, CD8+, memory, or dextramer-sorted; not recorded which), obtained around 45 days after the first yellow fever vaccination. The receptors shown here come from a man younger than 35 who received the YFV17D yellow fever vaccine.

This clonotype occurred many times. This chain joins TRBV12-3 or TRBV12-4 and TRBJ1-5; 9 bases match TRBD1. The CDR3 is made up of 14 amino acids. V shed 6 bases, J shed 5 bases, and the junction held 5 bases outside the gene matches. The CDR3 DNA reads TGTGCCAGCAGCCGGGACAGGGAGGATCAGCCCCAGCATTTT. Translating it yields CASSRDREDQPQHF.

The sample holds many counts of this clonotype. V and J are TRBV7-2 and TRBJ2-4; TRBD2 might be the D (7 bases). Trimming took 5 bases from V and 3 from J, leaving 17 bases between them. Per germline, CDR1 SGHTA and CDR2 FQGNSA. This CDR3 comprises 16 residues. The CDR3 is CASSHHTGRDKNIQYF. The DNA of the CDR3 is TGTGCCAGCAGCCATCATACAGGGAGGGACAAAAACATTCAGTACTTC.

A few counts support this clonotype. CDR3 coding DNA: TGTGCCAGCAGCCAAGAAGCGGGGGCTGGGGCCAACGTCCTGACTTTC. Translation: CASSQEAGAGANVLTF. The rearrangement joins TRBV4-2 to TRBJ2-6; 8 bases map to TRBD2. V trimming: 0 bases; J trimming: 2 bases; junction bases outside the gene matches: 0. The CDR3 has 16 residues. Looked up from germline, CDR1 is LGHNA and CDR2 is YNFKEQ.

In its sample, this clonotype was seen many times. The rearrangement links TRBV7-2 to TRBJ2-5, with D possibly being TRBD1 (6 bases). V dropped 3 bases and J dropped 4 bases, with 9 bases sitting between them. Germline-derived CDR1 and CDR2 are SGHTA and FQGNSA. The length of the CDR3 is 13 residues. This CDR3 reads CASSFQGRETQYF. DNA for the CDR3: TGTGCCAGCAGCTTTCAGGGGAGAGAGACCCAGTACTTC. Drawing the rest from reference TRBV7-2 and TRBJ2-5, the complete variable domain is GAGVSQSPSNKVTEKGKDVELRCDPISGHTALYWYRQSLGQGLEFLIYFQGNSAPDKSGLPSDRFSAERTGGSVSTLTIQRTQQEDSAVYLCASSFQGRETQYFGPGTRLLVL.

This clonotype was observed many times. J is TRBJ1-4 and V is TRBV29-1; a weak D match, TRBD1 (5 bases). CDR1 is SQVTM and CDR2 is ANQGSEA in the germline V gene. V was pared by 6 bases and J by 11 bases, with 16 bases between. CDR3 length: 12 residues. CDR3 coding DNA: TGCAGCGTCGGCATCGAAGGGGCCAAACTGTTTTTT. Residues: CSVGIEGAKLFF.

This clonotype was seen repeatedly, ten times or more. The chain couples TRBV2 to TRBJ2-7, with 7 bases identical to TRBD1. The germline CDR1 and CDR2 sequences are SNHLY and FYNNEI. V shed 7 bases and J 2 bases; nucleotides not matched to a gene: 5. The CDR3 has 13 residues. In DNA form, the CDR3 reads TGTGCCAGCAATGGACAGGAGCCCTACGAGCAGTACTTC. It codes for CASNGQEPYEQYF. The whole variable domain, filled in from reference TRBV2 and TRBJ2-7, reads EPEVTQTPSHQVTQMGQEVILRCVPISNHLYFYWYRQILGQKVEFLVSFYNNEISEKSEIFDDQFSVERPDGSNFTLKIRSTKLEDSAMYFCASNGQEPYEQYFGPGTRLTVT.

This clonotype has a count of ten or more. The V gene is TRBV20-1, the J gene TRBJ1-5, with a possible D match to TRBD1 (5 bases). V was clipped by 1 base and J by 7 bases, with 11 bases between them. Per germline, CDR1 DFQATT and CDR2 SNEGSKA (reference sequence). This CDR3 contains 13 residues. CDR3 sequence reads: CSARGTGPQPQHF. The CDR3 nucleotides are TGCAGTGCTAGAGGAACAGGCCCACAGCCCCAGCATTTT.

Ten or more counts support this clonotype. The V and J genes are TRBV4-2 and TRBJ1-3; perhaps TRBD1 as D (5 bases). V was clipped by 8 bases and J by 4 bases, with 15 bases between them. The germline V gene has CDR1 LGHNA and CDR2 YNFKEQ. The CDR3 consists of 14 residues. CDR3 bases: TGTGCCAGCCGGACATCCCAGGAGGGAAACACCATATATTTT. Its translation is CASRTSQEGNTIYF.

This clonotype was counted at least ten times. The gene calls are TRBV10-3 and TRBJ1-1; the match to TRBD1 covers 8 bases. V dropped 9 bases and J dropped 1; count of bases not matched to a gene: 7. Germline CDR1 reads ENHRY; CDR2 reads SYGVKD. There are 14 residues in the CDR3. The CDR3 loop is CAIQRQGRNTEAFF. CDR3 coding DNA: TGTGCCATTCAAAGACAGGGGAGGAACACTGAAGCTTTCTTT.

This clonotype came up many times. This chain joins TRBV4-3 and TRBJ2-3, with 9 bases matching TRBD1. This CDR3 region has 15 residues. V lost 8 bases, J lost 4 bases, and 10 bases stayed unmatched. CDR1 and CDR2 (germline): LGHNA, YSLEER. This chain's CDR3 is CASSRGDREADTQYF. CDR3 sequence (DNA): TGCGCCAGCTCTAGAGGGGACAGGGAGGCAGATACGCAGTATTTT.

This clonotype was recorded many times. The J gene is TRBJ2-2, the V gene TRBV5-1; D perhaps matches TRBD1 (5 bases). V lost 0 bases and J 1 base, leaving 7 bases between the germline ends. The CDR3 sequence is 15 residues long. Germline-derived CDR1 and CDR2 are SGHRS and YFSETQ. The CDR3 DNA follows: TGCGCCAGCAGCTTGGGGCAGGGGAACACCGGGGAGCTGTTTTTT. This gives the protein CASSLGQGNTGELFF.

This clonotype occurred many times. This chain connects TRBV6-1 to TRBJ2-7; 7 nucleotides agree with TRBD1. Unmatched junction bases numbered 15, after V lost 8 bases and J lost 2 bases. Per the germline V gene, CDR1 is MNHNS and CDR2 is SASEGT. The CDR3 has 16 residues. The CDR3 region is CASEKDPTGCTYEQYV. As DNA, the CDR3 is TGTGCCAGCGAGAAGGATCCGACAGGGTGCACCTACGAGCAGTACGTC.

This clonotype has a count of ten or more. The chain recombines TRBV4-1 with TRBJ2-1; TRBD2 matches 13 bases. Germline V gives CDR1 MGHRA, CDR2 YSYEKL. The CDR3 is 18 amino acids. Trimming took 3 bases from V and 2 from J; bases not matched to a gene: 7. DNA of the CDR3: TGCGCCAGCAGCCAGACGACTAGCGGGGGGAGCCCCTACAATGAGCAGTTCTTC. Translating gives CASSQTTSGGSPYNEQFF.

This clonotype was picked up many times. V gene TRBV5-4 combines with J gene TRBJ1-2; TRBD1 matches at 9 bases. This CDR3 has 14 residues. V lost 1 base to trimming and J lost 8 bases; unmatched junction nucleotides: 6. Germline V gene data show CDR1 as SGHNT and CDR2 as YYREEE (reference sequence). CDR3 in amino acids: CASSLNRGQGGYTF. The CDR3 DNA is TGTGCCAGCAGCTTGAACAGGGGGCAGGGGGGCTACACCTTC.

This chain uses TRBV9 with TRBJ1-1; D gene unclear. The V and J ends lost 3 bases and 3 bases respectively, with 15 bases between them. The CDR3 is 15 amino acids. CDR1 is SGDLS and CDR2 is YYNGEE in the germline V gene. CDR3 coding DNA: TGTGCCAGCAGCGCAATGGGGTCGCGAGACACTGAAGCTTTCTTT. Translating gives CASSAMGSRDTEAFF.

This clonotype has a count of ten or more. The chain joins TRBV20-1 to TRBJ1-2, with D possibly matching TRBD1 (6 bases). Trimming left V 3 bases short and J 8 bases short, with 16 bases between. This CDR3 spans 13 amino acids. CDR1 and CDR2 from the germline V gene are DFQATT and SNEGSKA (reference sequence). The CDR3 spells CSASPDRSKGYTF. For the CDR3, the DNA is TGCAGTGCTAGCCCGGACAGAAGTAAGGGCTACACCTTC.

In this sample, this clonotype turned up many times. V and J are TRBV7-9 and TRBJ1-6; 9 bases line up with TRBD1. The germline CDR1 and CDR2 sequences are SEHNR and FQNEAQ (reference sequence). The CDR3 spans 17 residues. Trimming removed 1 base from V and 6 bases from J; junction bases left unmatched: 7. DNA for the CDR3: TGTGCCAGCAGCTTAGGCCAAGGGACAGGGACTAATTCACCCCTCCACTTT. Encoded protein: CASSLGQGTGTNSPLHF.

This clonotype was detected ten times or more. The chain links TRBV5-5 to TRBJ2-6; D possibly corresponds to TRBD1 (5 bases). Germline V gives CDR1 SGHKS, CDR2 YYEKEE (reference sequence). Trimming stripped 5 bases from V and 0 bases from J, with 18 bases between. The CDR3 length is 18 residues. CDR3 nucleotides: TGTGCCAGCAGTTTCACGTGGACACCGAGCTCTGGGGCCAACGTCCTGACTTTC. Translating it yields CASSFTWTPSSGANVLTF.

The sample holds many counts of this clonotype. The CDR3: CASNIRGPVNTGELFF. The CDR3 nucleotides are TGTGCCAGCAACATAAGGGGTCCGGTCAACACCGGGGAGCTGTTTTTT. The genes are TRBV6-1 and TRBJ2-2; TRBD1 might be the D (5 bases). The germline gives CDR1 MNHNS, CDR2 SASEGT. V was shortened by 7 bases and J by 2 bases, with 17 bases between the two germline ends. This CDR3 has 16 residues.

This clonotype was observed many times. The chain joins TRBV5-1 to TRBJ2-3; D may be TRBD2 (6 bases). The CDR3 has 14 amino acids. The V gene lost 0 bases and the J gene lost 4 bases, with 9 bases spanning the gap. The germline gives CDR1 SGHRS, CDR2 YFSETQ. CDR3 amino acids: CASSLDGRSDTQYF. The DNA of the CDR3 is TGCGCCAGCAGCTTGGATGGGAGGTCAGATACGCAGTATTTT.

The table lists this clonotype with many counts. This chain links TRBV5-1 with TRBJ2-3, with D perhaps matching TRBD2 (7 bases). The CDR3 is made up of 15 amino acids. Germline CDR1 is SGHRS and CDR2 is YFSETQ. Between the trimmed V and J ends, which lost 4 bases and 5 bases, there was a span of 17 bases. CDR3 region: CASSLLGGPGDTQYF. The CDR3 nucleotides read TGCGCCAGCAGCCTGCTCGGGGGGCCGGGAGATACGCAGTATTTT.

This clonotype has a count of ten or more. This sequence joins TRBV7-8 and TRBJ2-3; 11 nucleotides agree with TRBD2. The CDR3 consists of 17 residues. Germline V gene data show CDR1 as SGHVS and CDR2 as FQNEAQ. The J segment lost 4 bases and the V segment lost 5 bases, leaving 11 bases of the junction unmatched. CDR3 bases: TGTGCCAGCAGCCTCCACCGACTAGCGGGGAAGGCAGATACGCAGTATTTT. Translation: CASSLHRLAGKADTQYF.

This clonotype appeared many times. The chain joins TRBV5-1 to TRBJ2-1; no reliable D call. Germline V gene lookup returns CDR1 SGHRS and CDR2 YFSETQ. This CDR3 spans 14 amino acids. The V and J ends lost 2 bases and 9 bases respectively, with 15 bases between them. The CDR3 loop is CASSLDVGRSEQFF. CDR3 bases: TGCGCCAGCAGCTTAGACGTTGGACGGAGTGAGCAGTTCTTC.

This clonotype has ten or more counts. V gene TRBV19 combines with J gene TRBJ2-2, with a weak D call TRBD2 (5 bases). This CDR3 contains 16 residues. Trimming left V 2 bases short and J 6 bases short, with 16 bases between. Germline V gene data show CDR1 as LNHDA and CDR2 as SQIVND (reference sequence). This CDR3 reads CASSIFRGLEAGELFF. For the CDR3, the DNA is TGTGCCAGTAGTATATTTAGAGGGTTGGAAGCCGGGGAGCTGTTTTTT.

The sample holds many counts of this clonotype. V is TRBV11-2 and J is TRBJ2-1; tentative D call: TRBD2 (6 bases). Trimming shortened V by 5 bases and J by 4 bases, and 9 bases separated the two germline ends. Germline CDR1 and CDR2: SGHAT and FQNNGV. This CDR3 region has 13 residues. The CDR3 spells CASSGGYYNEQFF. The CDR3 nucleotides are TGTGCCAGCAGCGGGGGGTATTACAATGAGCAGTTCTTC.

This chain connects TRBV30 to TRBJ2-6; D is unresolved. CDR1 is GTSNPN and CDR2 is SVGIG in the germline V gene (reference sequence). V shed 4 bases and J shed 7 bases, with 8 bases lying between them. The CDR3 totals 12 residues. Here the CDR3 reads CAWTVAANVLTF. The CDR3, as DNA: TGTGCCTGGACAGTTGCAGCCAACGTCCTGACTTTC. Complete variable domain (other parts from reference TRBV30 and TRBJ2-6): SQTIHQWPATLVQPVGSPLSLECTVEGTSNPNLYWYRQAAGRGLQLLFYSVGIGQISSEVPQNLSASRPQDRQFILSSKKLLLSDSGFYLCAWTVAANVLTFGAGSRLTVL.

There are many counts of this clonotype. The J gene is TRBJ1-6, the V gene TRBV12-3 or TRBV12-4; D remains ambiguous. V dropped 4 bases and J dropped 10 bases, with 14 bases sitting between them. The CDR3 spans 14 residues. The CDR3 DNA reads TGTGCCAGCAGTTCCGAACCAGCAGCCTCACCCCTCCACTTT. This gives the protein CASSSEPAASPLHF.

This clonotype came up many times. The rearrangement links TRBV9 to TRBJ2-1, with 8 bases identical to TRBD1. The CDR3 loop spans 15 amino acids. V trimming: 0 bases; J trimming: 6 bases; junction bases outside the gene matches: 5. CDR1 is SGDLS and CDR2 is YYNGEE in the germline V gene. Here the CDR3 reads CASSVEGQGGNEQFF. The DNA of the CDR3 is TGTGCCAGCAGCGTAGAAGGACAGGGAGGCAATGAGCAGTTCTTC.

This clonotype has a count of ten or more. The chain recombines TRBV7-3 with TRBJ1-6; weak D call: TRBD1 (5 bases). From germline, CDR1 is SGHTA and CDR2 FQGTGA. V lost 4 bases to trimming and J lost 6 bases, with 10 bases between them. This CDR3 has 14 amino acids. The CDR3 DNA sequence: TGTGCCAGCAGCTCCTCGGGGGGTAATTCACCCCTCCACTTT. Protein sequence: CASSSSGGNSPLHF.

This clonotype was recorded many times. The rearrangement links TRBV7-2 to TRBJ2-3, with 7 bases matching TRBD2. J gave up 0 bases and V 2 bases, and 8 bases lay outside the gene matches. Germline CDR1 SGHTA, CDR2 FQGNSA. The CDR3 contains 17 residues. The CDR3 coding sequence is TGTGCCAGCAGCTTACAGGGCGGGAGTCGTAGCACAGATACGCAGTATTTT. Residues: CASSLQGGSRSTDTQYF.

This clonotype was picked up many times. The V and J genes are TRBV12-3 or TRBV12-4 and TRBJ1-2; the D is unclear. The CDR3 contains 14 residues. With 2 bases removed from V and 4 bases from J, the gap between germline ends came to 11 bases. CDR3 nucleotide sequence: TGTGCCAGCAGTTTATTAGGGAAACCCTATGGCTACACCTTC. It yields the protein CASSLLGKPYGYTF.